The 22 T cell receptor beta chains below come from one sample, sequenced in a study of CD8+ T cells in alopecia areata. Reverse transcribed after extraction, RNA yielded cDNA as the sequencing template. This table comes from immunoSEQ multiplex PCR, and its TCRdb copy is limited to in-frame clones, with some not included. The sample lists approximately 280,000 clones, 55% to 75% occurring once. The treatment here: oral pan-JAK inhibitor, 5-10 mg twice daily. The source was CD4+ T cells sorted from blood, collected at week 24, from a patient treated with tofacitinib. The receptors were gathered from a human donor with alopecia areata.

This clone was counted once. This sequence joins TRBV15 and TRBJ2-5; tentative D call: TRBD2 (6 bases). Germline values: CDR1 LNHNV, CDR2 YYDKDF (reference sequence). The CDR3 extends over 13 amino acids. Trimming stripped 4 bases from V and 2 bases from J, with 8 bases between. The CDR3 reads CATSKGLQETQYF. The CDR3 region has the DNA TGTGCCACCAGCAAGGGACTGCAAGAGACCCAGTACTTC. The variable domain in full, completed from reference TRBV15 and TRBJ2-5, reads DAMVIQNPRYQVTQFGKPVTLSCSQTLNHNVMYWYQQKSSQAPKLLFHYYDKDFNNEADTPDNFQSRRPNTSFCFLDIRSPGLGDTAMYLCATSKGLQETQYFGPGTRLLVL.

The chain recombines TRBV10-3 with TRBJ2-7; D might be TRBD2 (7 bases). The V end was cut by 8 bases, the J end by 7 bases, with 18 bases between. Germline CDR1 reads ENHRY; CDR2 reads SYGVKD. The CDR3 sequence is 13 residues long. The CDR3 reads CAIRRGAGGEQYF. CDR3 in DNA: TGTGCCATCCGCCGGGGGGCCGGAGGGGAGCAGTACTTC.

The V gene is TRBV7-9, the J gene TRBJ2-4, with 8 bases fitting TRBD2. Germline loops: CDR1 SEHNR, CDR2 FQNEAQ (reference sequence). Trimming took 5 bases from V and 7 from J; bases not matched to a gene: 13. The CDR3 is made up of 16 amino acids. This CDR3 reads CASSPGLLSGGNIQYF. DNA of the CDR3: TGTGCCAGCAGCCCGGGACTCCTCTCGGGAGGGAACATTCAGTACTTC. Using reference TRBV7-9 and TRBJ2-4 for the parts outside the CDR3, the full variable domain is DTGVSQNPRHKITKRGQNVTFRCDPISEHNRLYWYRQTLGQGPEFLTYFQNEAQLEKSRLLSDRFSAERPKGSFSTLEIQRTEQGDSAMYLCASSPGLLSGGNIQYFGAGTRLSVL.

This clone has ten or more counts. The V call is TRBV28, the J call TRBJ2-7; TRBD1 is a possible D gene (6 bases). Between the trimmed V and J ends, which lost 6 bases and 3 bases, there was a span of 18 bases. This CDR3 is 15 amino acids long. CDR1 and CDR2 from the germline V gene are MDHEN and SYDVKM. CDR3 protein: CASSLTGASVYEQYF. As DNA, the CDR3 is TGTGCCAGCAGCTTGACAGGCGCCTCTGTCTACGAGCAGTACTTC.

The J gene is TRBJ2-7, the V gene TRBV4-1; D call uncertain. Trimming removed 0 bases from V and 7 bases from J, with 13 bases in between. The CDR3 runs 14 residues. The germline V gene encodes CDR1 MGHRA and CDR2 YSYEKL. CDR3 in amino acids: CASSQEVVRPEQYF. The CDR3 nucleotides read TGCGCCAGCAGCCAAGAAGTCGTCAGGCCGGAGCAGTACTTC.

The rearrangement links TRBV6-4 to TRBJ2-3; 7 nucleotides agree with TRBD2. This CDR3 is 17 amino acids long. CDR1 is MRHNA, CDR2 SNTAGT, per germline. V shed 7 bases and J 0 bases; nucleotides not matched to a gene: 13. CDR3 region: CASTGPSGLPSTDTQYF. CDR3 sequence (DNA): TGTGCCAGCACCGGACCTAGCGGCCTCCCTAGCACAGATACGCAGTATTTT.

The chain has TRBV5-4 and TRBJ1-6; 7 nucleotides line up with TRBD1. Per germline, CDR1 SGHNT and CDR2 YYREEE (reference sequence). The CDR3 has 18 residues. The V and J ends lost 3 bases and 7 bases, in that order; junction bases with no gene match: 16. As DNA, the CDR3 is TGTGCCAGCAGCTACCAATGGGGAGTACAGGGGACCAATTCACCCCTCCACTTT. This encodes CASSYQWGVQGTNSPLHF.

This clone was recorded only once. The rearrangement joins TRBV5-1 to TRBJ2-7; TRBD1 might be the D (6 bases). The germline V gene has CDR1 SGHRS and CDR2 YFSETQ. The CDR3 totals 13 residues. Trimming cost V 2 bases and J 4 bases, with 10 bases left between them. CDR3 protein: CASSFGGRYEQYF. The CDR3 region has the DNA TGCGCCAGCAGCTTTGGGGGCCGGTACGAGCAGTACTTC.

The rearrangement links TRBV7-9 to TRBJ2-3, with D possibly matching TRBD1 (5 bases). V was trimmed by 8 bases and J by 2 bases, leaving 11 bases between them. This CDR3 spans 13 amino acids. Germline V gives CDR1 SEHNR, CDR2 FQNEAQ (reference sequence). The CDR3 DNA follows: TGTGCCAGCGGACCGACAGACACAGATACGCAGTATTTT. Its translation: CASGPTDTDTQYF.

The chain uses TRBV7-3 and TRBJ2-5; D could derive from TRBD1 or TRBD2 (5 bases each). Trimming left V 3 bases short and J 1 base short, with 15 bases between. The CDR3 has 16 residues. The germline gives CDR1 SGHTA, CDR2 FQGTGA. CDR3 amino acids: CASSLESGAVQETQYF. CDR3 nucleotides: TGTGCCAGCAGCTTGGAGTCCGGGGCAGTCCAAGAGACCCAGTACTTC. Supplemented by reference TRBV7-3 and TRBJ2-5, the full variable domain reads GAGVSQTPSNKVTEKGKYVELRCDPISGHTALYWYRQSLGQGPEFLIYFQGTGAADDSGLPNDRFFAVRPEGSVSTLKIQRTERGDSAVYLCASSLESGAVQETQYFGPGTRLLVL.

The table lists this clone with a few counts. This chain uses TRBV7-8 with TRBJ2-1; D is tentatively TRBD1 or TRBD2 (5 bases each). Germline CDR1 and CDR2: SGHVS and FQNEAQ. Trimming removed 0 bases from V and 5 bases from J, with 14 bases in between. The CDR3 consists of 16 residues. CDR3 protein: CASSLAGTPMNNEQFF. The CDR3 DNA reads as TGTGCCAGCAGCTTAGCAGGGACCCCGATGAACAATGAGCAGTTCTTC. The full variable domain, rest sourced from reference TRBV7-8 and TRBJ2-1, is GAGVSQSPRYKVAKRGQDVALRCDPISGHVSLFWYQQALGQGPEFLTYFQNEAQLDKSGLPSDRFFAERPEGSVSTLKIQRTQQEDSAVYLCASSLAGTPMNNEQFFGPGTRLTVL.

This rearrangement joins TRBV19 to TRBJ1-5; no clear D gene. Germline-derived CDR1 and CDR2 are LNHDA and SQIVND (reference sequence). The CDR3 contains 13 residues. Trimming stripped 3 bases from V and 2 bases from J, with 5 bases between. The CDR3 region has the DNA TGTGCCAGTAGTATCGGGCGCAATCAGCCCCAGCATTTT. As protein: CASSIGRNQPQHF. The entire variable domain, with the rest obtained from reference TRBV19 and TRBJ1-5, is as follows: DGGITQSPKYLFRKEGQNVTLSCEQNLNHDAMYWYRQDPGQGLRLIYYSQIVNDFQKGDIAEGYSVSREKKESFPLTVTSAQKNPTAFYLCASSIGRNQPQHFGDGTRLSIL.

The gene calls are TRBV10-3 and TRBJ1-2; 7 nucleotides agree with TRBD1. J lost 2 bases, V lost 10 bases, and 4 bases had no gene match. Germline assignment: CDR1 ENHRY and CDR2 SYGVKD. The CDR3 is 12 residues long. As DNA, the CDR3 is TGTGCCACGACGACAGGGAACTATGGCTACACCTTC. It yields the protein CATTTGNYGYTF.

The chain is built from TRBV7-6 and TRBJ1-2, with no clear D. The CDR3 spans 13 residues. Trimming took 5 bases from V and 8 from J, leaving 15 bases between them. Germline CDR1 reads SGHVS; CDR2 reads FNYEAQ. The CDR3 coding sequence is TGTGCCAGCAGCCGAGACGGGAACGAGGGCTACACCTTC. The encoded protein is CASSRDGNEGYTF.

V is TRBV14 and J is TRBJ1-2; D unclear. The CDR3 runs to 13 residues. V was pared by 0 bases and J by 3 bases, with 5 bases between. In germline, CDR1 is SGHDN, CDR2 FVKESK. In nucleotides, the CDR3 is TGTGCCAGCAGCCAAGAGGAGGACTATGGCTACACCTTC. Its protein product is CASSQEEDYGYTF. Combining the CDR3 with reference TRBV14 and TRBJ1-2 gives the whole variable domain EAGVTQFPSHSVIEKGQTVTLRCDPISGHDNLYWYRRVMGKEIKFLLHFVKESKQDESGMPNNRFLAERTGGTYSTLKVQPAELEDSGVYFCASSQEEDYGYTFGSGTRLTVV.

This clone occurred once. CDR3 nucleotide sequence: TGTGCCTGGAGTCCGACCCTAAGACAGGACGGCTCCTACAATGAGCAGTTCTTC. Its translation: CAWSPTLRQDGSYNEQFF. The chain joins TRBV30 to TRBJ2-1, with a weak D call TRBD1 (6 bases). The ends were cut back, 2 bases at V and 0 bases at J, with 20 bases in the middle. The CDR3 loop spans 18 amino acids. The germline gives CDR1 GTSNPN, CDR2 SVGIG (reference sequence).

The V gene is TRBV2, the J gene TRBJ2-5, with D unclear. Between the trimmed V and J ends, which lost 7 bases and 1 base, there was a span of 13 bases. Germline V CDR1 and CDR2: SNHLY, FYNNEI. The CDR3 totals 14 residues. The CDR3 DNA sequence: TGTGCCAGCAAGAAGACATTACCCCAAGAGACCCAGTACTTC. Translating gives CASKKTLPQETQYF.

The rearrangement uses TRBV6-5 and TRBJ1-6; weak D call: TRBD1 (5 bases). CDR3 length: 12 residues. Trimming took 8 bases from V and 9 from J, leaving 11 bases between them. Germline CDR1 reads MNHEY; CDR2 reads SVGAGI. The chain's CDR3 is CASGQGGSPLHF. CDR3 sequence (DNA): TGTGCCAGCGGGCAGGGTGGTTCACCCCTCCACTTT.

The V and J genes are TRBV6-1 and TRBJ2-7, with D possibly called TRBD1 or TRBD2 (5 bases each). The CDR3 contains 11 residues. V lost 11 bases and J lost 1, with 9 bases in between. CDR1 and CDR2 from the germline V gene are MNHNS and SASEGT. This chain's CDR3 is CAGGSSYEQYF. For the CDR3, the DNA is TGTGCCGGGGGTTCTTCCTACGAGCAGTACTTC.

The chain has TRBV9 and TRBJ2-1, with TRBD1 as a possible D gene (6 bases). The CDR3 is 17 residues long. The V gene's germline CDR1 is SGDLS and CDR2 YYNGEE. Between the trimmed V and J ends, which lost 0 bases and 5 bases, there was a span of 18 bases. The CDR3 sequence: CASSVGGKGHLNNEQFF. In DNA form, the CDR3 reads TGTGCCAGCAGCGTAGGGGGCAAGGGACATCTCAACAATGAGCAGTTCTTC.

The chain is built from TRBV29-1 and TRBJ1-1; D unclear. This CDR3 is built from 13 residues. V gave up 4 bases and J gave up 4 bases, with 13 bases separating them. The V gene's germline CDR1 is SQVTM and CDR2 ANQGSEA. CDR3 amino acids: CSVGGLQATEAFF. CDR3 DNA: TGCAGCGTTGGGGGTCTACAAGCCACTGAAGCTTTCTTT.

The chain carries TRBV7-9 and TRBJ2-7; 7 bases are a match to TRBD2. CDR1 is SEHNR, CDR2 FQNEAQ, per germline (reference sequence). V gave up 2 bases and J gave up 0 bases; unmatched junction bases: 13. This CDR3 region has 18 residues. The chain's CDR3 is CASSLWTLAVSSSYEQYF. CDR3 nucleotides: TGTGCCAGCAGCTTATGGACTCTAGCGGTGTCAAGCTCCTACGAGCAGTACTTC.